The sequence of this T cell receptor beta chain was determined in a study of a mutant IDH1 vaccine in newly diagnosed glioma. Study summary: Every participant had undergone radiotherapy, temozolomide, or both before, and most underwent both.

To note about this clone: Its matching antigen is unknown.

Trimming cost V 5 bases and J 10 bases; bases outside gene matches: 8. The V gene's germline CDR1 is SGHTA and CDR2 FQGNSA. This CDR3 has 15 amino acids. The data were produced by immunoSEQ multiplex PCR, yet TCRdb's version contains in-frame clones alone and is incomplete. Found here are some 120,000 clones, 80% of them singletons; the top ten hold 4.5% to 6%. Time point here: week 11, during vaccination. The vaccine gave 300 ug of a 20-mer mutant IDH1 peptide subcutaneously per dose. This chain connects TRBV7-2 to TRBJ1-6; the match to TRBD1 covers 10 bases. The source was PBMCs, collected from a glioma patient whose treatment included an IDH1 peptide vaccine. This sequence was found in a man aged 40-49 years with glioma. The CDR3 protein is CASSRDRGRLSPLHF. The CDR3 nucleotides are TGTGCCAGCAGCCGGGACAGGGGAAGGTTGTCACCCCTCCACTTT.